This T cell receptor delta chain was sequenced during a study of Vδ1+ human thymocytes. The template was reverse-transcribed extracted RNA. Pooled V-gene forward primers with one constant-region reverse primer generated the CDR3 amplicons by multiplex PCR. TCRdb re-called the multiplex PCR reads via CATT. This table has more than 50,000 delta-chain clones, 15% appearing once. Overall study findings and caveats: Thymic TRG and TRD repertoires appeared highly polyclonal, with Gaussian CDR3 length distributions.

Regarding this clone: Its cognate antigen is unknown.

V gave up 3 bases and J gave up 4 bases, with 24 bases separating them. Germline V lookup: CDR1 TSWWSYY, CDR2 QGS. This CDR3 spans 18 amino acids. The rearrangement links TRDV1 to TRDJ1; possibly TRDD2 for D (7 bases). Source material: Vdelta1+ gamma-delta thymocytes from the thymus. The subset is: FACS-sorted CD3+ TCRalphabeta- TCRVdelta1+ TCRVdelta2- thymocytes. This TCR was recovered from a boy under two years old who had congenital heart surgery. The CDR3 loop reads CALGDFLRSGMTCDKLIF. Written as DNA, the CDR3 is TGTGCTCTTGGGGATTTCCTACGATCGGGGATGACCTGCGATAAACTCATCTTT.